This T cell receptor (beta chain) emerged from a study of regulatory T cells in long-lasting Graves disease (dated by TCRdb to the early 2020s). Regarding the complete study: Patients with newly diagnosed Graves' disease had been on antithyroid drugs for under 3 months. TCR sequencing covered roughly 13 persistent and 20 or so newly diagnosed Graves' disease patients, around 33 samples in total. Persistent Graves' disease patients were compared with newly diagnosed Graves' disease patients by peripheral blood TCR sequencing and RNA sequencing. The study took place in China and was registered as a clinical trial.

Concerning this clonotype itself: Its target antigen remains unknown. Base qualities are missing; no much larger clone stands one base away.

Receptor libraries were prepared by multiplex PCR. The sequencing machine was an Illumina HiSeq 4000. iRepertoire HTBI primers and Arm-PCR amplification of CDR3 regions were used to construct TCR beta libraries. Gel purification was performed on PCR products prior to sequencing. From the authors' description of their analysis: Gene usage analysis of CDR3 amino acid clonotypes relied on the 60 or so TRBV and fewer than 15 TRBJ segments identified across samples. Filtered high-quality paired reads were merged into contigs using COPE and FqMerger. Contigs were aligned with BLAST to IMGT TRBV, TRBD and TRBJ reference genes, and CDR3 was defined per IMGT. Any clonotype with a frequency above 0.1% was classified as a highly expanded clone. Shannon entropy served as the measure of repertoire diversity, while the Gini coefficient captured V-J evenness. Public clonotypes were defined as clonotypes shared by more than one individual. TCRdb reanalyzed the raw reads on its own, using fastp at Q25 for trimming and MiXCR for clone calling, and kept in-frame beta chains. Here each entry gathers all rows of one CDR3 protein and keeps the most common genes and DNA. The V and J calls here are based on TCRdb, not the publication. This sample holds over 500,000 distinct CDR3 sequences; more than 15% were observed only once. The ten largest clones represent around 13% of the sample.

Beyond this particular receptor, the publication reports: Compared with newly diagnosed patients, persistent Graves' disease patients had lower TCR Shannon entropy and fewer highly expanded clones, which suggests clonal expansion. As a limitation, the authors acknowledged that the small sample size may reduce accuracy. Preferential use of TRBV28, TRBJ1-2 and TRBJ2-5 was observed in persistent disease, whereas TRBV20-1 and TRBJ2-1 were favored in newly diagnosed disease. Patients with persistent disease shared more public clonotypes (approximately 2,500) than newly diagnosed patients did (roughly 970). Only peripheral blood was studied, because thyroid tissue, the primary lesion, was inaccessible. Sequencing and analysis were limited to the TCR beta chain.

Taken with the paper, the label for time point translates to: newly diagnosed GD, antithyroid drugs for less than 3 months. For both TCR sequencing and RNA sequencing, RNA was extracted from PBMCs using TRIzol. The diagnosis of Graves' disease was made according to American Thyroid Association guidelines. The patients came from an endocrinology department in Xi'an, China. From each patient, about 9 milliliters of peripheral blood was collected into an EDTA anticoagulant tube. PBMCs were isolated by Ficoll Paque Plus density gradient separation without further T cell sorting. An Agilent 2100 Bioanalyzer and agarose gel were used to check RNA quality, and a NanoDrop 2000 was used to measure RNA concentration. From cysteine to phenylalanine, the CDR3 is 16 amino acids long. Solely the CDR3 DNA is kept, with 48 bases framed from the first base. Trimming removed 4 bases from V and 2 bases from J, leaving 19 bases between the germline ends. Taken from the germline V gene, the CDR1 and CDR2 loops are SGHRS and YFSETQ.

Separately, the same data were catalogued under a study of T cells in Graves' hyperthyroidism and ophthalmopathy. As the second paper documents: Stable Graves' hyperthyroidism was defined as no progression to ophthalmopathy during 18 months of follow-up. Hyperthyroidism patients were newly diagnosed, had a disease duration of under 2 months, and were aged 18 to 65 years. The study excluded patients with uncontrolled infections, other autoimmune diseases, pregnancy or lactation. Diagnoses relied on clinical symptoms, serum thyroxine and TRAb, thyroid ultrasound and orbital computed tomography. The first round of RT-PCR for the TCR CDR3 was performed with the HTBI primer set and the Qiagen OneStep RT-PCR kit. Most expanded thyroid clonotypes (frequency above 0.001) were also detected in blood, a finding suggesting that blood repertoires may reflect thyroid immune responses. Ophthalmopathy was separated from stable hyperthyroidism by a 13 V-J signature model, with approximately 86% sensitivity and about 81% specificity obtained in cross-validation and 80%/75% obtained in testing. During validation, the model predicted progression to ophthalmopathy a median of approximately 6.5 months ahead of onset, with almost 71% sensitivity and 72.22% specificity. A discovery cohort of roughly 100 patients, approximately 45 with Graves' ophthalmopathy and approximately 60 with stable Graves' hyperthyroidism, was used to find distinguishing TCR V-J signatures. Whether ophthalmopathy could be predicted prospectively was tested in an independent validation cohort made up of 18 to 20 hyperthyroidism patients plus 17 patients who later progressed to ophthalmopathy. The roughly 91 discovery patients were randomly divided into training and test sets at a 7:3 ratio. In addition, the study compared T-cell repertoires in thyroid tissue and in blood from about 6 Graves' hyperthyroidism patients. After sampling, hyperthyroidism patients received methimazole starting at 30 mg daily, and ophthalmopathy patients received high-dose intravenous methylprednisolone. Libraries were constructed in a second round of multiplex PCR, after which size selection and purification were carried out. The libraries were sequenced on an Illumina HiSeq2000 using paired-end 100 bp reads. Raw data were processed with SOAPnuke, discarding reads with adapters, uncalled bases, mean Phred below 15, or no exact constant-primer or identifier match. COPE v1.2.5 was used to merge high-quality paired reads, and clonotypes were defined as unique nucleotide sequences. Clonotypes were aligned to IMGT TRBV, TRBD and TRBJ reference segments using MiTCR v1.1. Analysis was restricted to V-J combinations with a frequency above 0.0001, which covered just over 98% of repertoires. The TCS score was defined as the ratio of F50 (clonal expansion) to E x V (chaos), calculated using BLOSUM62-based TCRdist between CDR3 peptides within each V-J. Welch's t-statistics and random forest reduced roughly 500 V-J features to 10 to 15, which were used in a naive Bayes classifier (R e1071). No statistical method was used to fix the sample size in advance, and group allocation was not hidden from the investigators. TCR Vbeta CDR3 sequencing of some 140 peripheral blood samples (around 45 ophthalmopathy, 75 hyperthyroidism and some 17 progressor patients) is reported in the paper.

This TCR derives from a man between 18 and 35 years old with Graves disease. Donor details come from another sample of the same person, matched by shared clones. Sample: peripheral blood mononuclear cells (PBMCs), taken at new diagnosis, from a patient treated with antithyroid drugs. The chain joins TRBV5-1 to TRBJ2-7; the D gene is possibly TRBD1, with 5 bases matching. Here is the DNA: TGCGCCAGCAGCCCTAAAGGGGTCGGTCCAACCTACGAGCAGTACTTC. The encoded protein is CASSPKGVGPTYEQYF.